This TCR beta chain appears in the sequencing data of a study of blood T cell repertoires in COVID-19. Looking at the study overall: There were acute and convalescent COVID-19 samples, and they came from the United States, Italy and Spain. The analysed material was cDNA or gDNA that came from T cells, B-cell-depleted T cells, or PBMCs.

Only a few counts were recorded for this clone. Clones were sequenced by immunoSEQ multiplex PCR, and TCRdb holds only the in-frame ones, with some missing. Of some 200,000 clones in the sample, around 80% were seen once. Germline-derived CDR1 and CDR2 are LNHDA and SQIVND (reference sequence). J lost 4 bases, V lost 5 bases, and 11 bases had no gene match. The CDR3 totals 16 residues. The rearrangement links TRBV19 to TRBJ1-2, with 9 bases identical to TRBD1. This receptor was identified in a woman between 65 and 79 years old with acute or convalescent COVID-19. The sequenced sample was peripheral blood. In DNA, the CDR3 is TGTGCCAGTAGTGACTACAGGGGGCGTTCTGTCTATGGCTACACCTTC. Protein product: CASSDYRGRSVYGYTF.